A single sample gave rise to the 17 T cell receptor beta chains below, sequenced in a study of shared clonotypes between healthy human individuals. Some clones are missing from TCRdb's copy, which holds only in-frame ones; the method was immunoSEQ multiplex PCR. The table has some 900,000 clones, roughly 72% seen once. Sequencing was carried out using memory CD4+ T cells sorted from blood. The subset is: CD45RA-negative fraction. The receptor source for this set is a man aged 18 to 30 in good health.

The chain recombines TRBV2 with TRBJ2-5; weak D call: TRBD2 (6 bases). The germline gives CDR1 SNHLY, CDR2 FYNNEI. The V gene lost 5 bases and the J gene lost 3 bases, with 13 bases spanning the gap. The CDR3 length is 14 residues. CDR3 in amino acids: CASSRSEGKETQYF. In nucleotides, the CDR3 is TGTGCCAGCAGTAGGTCGGAGGGTAAAGAGACCCAGTACTTC.

There are a few counts of this clone. V gene TRBV10-1 combines with J gene TRBJ2-7; 7 bases line up with TRBD1. The CDR3 runs 13 residues. In germline, CDR1 is WNHNN, CDR2 SYGVQD (reference sequence). V was pared by 2 bases and J by 11 bases, with 9 bases of the junction left unmatched. This CDR3 reads CASSEKAATGEYF. For the CDR3, the DNA is TGCGCCAGCAGTGAGAAGGCCGCTACAGGGGAGTACTTC.

The J gene is TRBJ1-4, the V gene TRBV10-2; the match to TRBD1 covers 7 bases. The trim removed 4 bases at V and 7 bases at J, leaving 6 bases unmatched. Germline CDR1 and CDR2: WSHSY and SAAADI. The CDR3 sequence is 14 residues long. The CDR3: CASSGQGIGEKLFF. For the CDR3, the DNA is TGCGCCAGCAGTGGACAGGGCATAGGTGAAAAACTGTTTTTT.

The V gene is TRBV6-4, the J gene TRBJ2-1; 9 bases align to TRBD2. The CDR3 sequence is 19 residues long. CDR1 MRHNA and CDR2 SNTAGT come from the germline V gene. Germline trimming cut 3 bases from V and 4 bases from J; bases unmatched to any gene: 16. The DNA of the CDR3 is TGTGCCAGCAGTGAGCCCGGAGGGCGGGAGGGCCCCATTTACAATGAGCAGTTCTTC. This encodes CASSEPGGREGPIYNEQFF.

This clone was recorded once. The chain is built from TRBV6-5 and TRBJ2-7; D may be TRBD1 (5 bases). Trimming took 0 bases from V and 0 from J, leaving 12 bases between them. CDR3 length equals 16 residues. The germline V gene encodes CDR1 MNHEY and CDR2 SVGAGI. The CDR3 loop is CASSYSGPWDSYEQYF. The CDR3 DNA reads TGTGCCAGCAGTTACTCGGGGCCTTGGGACTCCTACGAGCAGTACTTC.

The V and J genes are TRBV7-9 and TRBJ1-2; D is undetermined. This CDR3 spans 14 amino acids. The V gene lost 2 bases and the J gene lost 0 bases, with 7 bases spanning the gap. Germline V gene sequence: CDR1 SEHNR, CDR2 FQNEAQ (reference sequence). The CDR3 loop is CASSLLQSNYGYTF. DNA of the CDR3: TGTGCCAGCAGCTTACTCCAGTCTAACTATGGCTACACCTTC.

The chain carries TRBV13 and TRBJ2-3, with D possibly being TRBD2 (5 bases). The V gene lost 3 bases and the J gene lost 2 bases, with 15 bases spanning the gap. Germline CDR1 PRHDT, CDR2 FYEKMQ (reference sequence). CDR3 length: 16 amino acids. CDR3 sequence (DNA): TGTGCCAGCAGCTTGGGCCGCAGCGGCCCCACAGATACGCAGTATTTT. Amino acid sequence: CASSLGRSGPTDTQYF.

The rearrangement links TRBV6-6 to TRBJ1-1, with 8 bases lining up with TRBD1. The germline gives CDR1 MNHNY, CDR2 SVGAGI (reference sequence). The V gene end was trimmed by 2 bases and the J gene end by 1 base; junction bases not matched to a gene: 0. The CDR3 extends over 14 amino acids. The DNA for the CDR3 is TGTGCCAGCAGTTACGGACAGGGGAACACTGAAGCTTTCTTT. Translation: CASSYGQGNTEAFF.

This clone was observed once. V is TRBV10-1 and J is TRBJ2-7; D unclear. CDR1 is WNHNN, CDR2 SYGVQD, per germline (reference sequence). CDR3 length: 12 residues. V was cut by 5 bases and J by 3 bases, with 8 bases left in between. Here the CDR3 reads CASSSENYEQYF. CDR3 nucleotides: TGCGCCAGCAGTTCAGAGAACTACGAGCAGTACTTC.

The rearrangement links TRBV7-2 to TRBJ2-3; D is undetermined. V was trimmed by 1 base and J by 2 bases, leaving 13 bases between them. The CDR3 length is 16 residues. Germline V gives CDR1 SGHTA, CDR2 FQGNSA. The CDR3 DNA follows: TGTGCCAGCAGCTTAGGGGGTTCAACCATCACAGATACGCAGTATTTT. Amino acids: CASSLGGSTITDTQYF.

The V call is TRBV15, the J call TRBJ2-3, with 12 nucleotides matching TRBD1. V trimming: 4 bases; J trimming: 4 bases; junction bases outside the gene matches: 9. Germline V gives CDR1 LNHNV, CDR2 YYDKDF (reference sequence). There are 17 residues in the CDR3. The CDR3 sequence is CATSIDVGTGGADTQYF. The CDR3 coding sequence is TGTGCCACCAGCATTGATGTTGGGACAGGGGGCGCAGATACGCAGTATTTT.

This chain joins TRBV18 and TRBJ1-5, with TRBD1 identical over 7 bases. Germline V gives CDR1 KGHSH, CDR2 LQKENI. The CDR3 covers 15 residues. Losses at the gene ends were 5 bases for V and 6 bases for J; bases not matched to a gene: 10. CDR3 residues: CASSSTGFIGQPQHF. The CDR3, as DNA: TGTGCCAGCTCATCGACAGGGTTTATAGGTCAGCCCCAGCATTTT.

J is TRBJ2-5 and V is TRBV7-2; 7 bases are shared with TRBD1. The CDR3 runs 15 residues. Trimming took 4 bases from V and 5 from J; bases not matched to a gene: 10. CDR1 and CDR2 from the germline V gene are SGHTA and FQGNSA. CDR3 loop: CASSWVQGVRETQYF. The CDR3 DNA is TGTGCCAGCAGCTGGGTCCAGGGGGTGAGGGAGACCCAGTACTTC.

The chain couples TRBV7-9 to TRBJ2-5; D is undetermined. The CDR3 is made up of 14 amino acids. V dropped 2 bases and J dropped 0 bases, with 7 bases sitting between them. In germline, CDR1 is SEHNR, CDR2 FQNEAQ (reference sequence). The CDR3 sequence is CASSLIRDQETQYF. CDR3 in DNA: TGTGCCAGCAGCTTAATCCGTGACCAAGAGACCCAGTACTTC.

With regard to this clone: The sample contains more than one DNA sequence encoding this CDR3. The gene calls are TRBV5-1 and TRBJ2-5; 10 positions agree with TRBD2. The V gene's germline CDR1 is SGHRS and CDR2 YFSETQ. The CDR3 contains 16 residues. Trimming cost V 0 bases and J 1 base; bases outside gene matches: 3. The CDR3 here is CASSLGASGGQETQYF. As DNA, the CDR3 is TGCGCCAGCAGCTTGGGTGCTAGCGGGGGCCAAGAGACCCAGTACTTC. Combining the CDR3 with reference TRBV5-1 and TRBJ2-5 gives the whole variable domain KAGVTQTPRYLIKTRGQQVTLSCSPISGHRSVSWYQQTPGQGLQFLFEYFSETQRNKGNFPGRFSGRQFSNSRSEMNVSTLELGDSALYLCASSLGASGGQETQYFGPGTRLLVL.

The J gene is TRBJ2-2, the V gene TRBV29-1, with 8 positions matching TRBD2. With V trimmed by 3 bases and J by 4 bases, 7 bases remained unmatched. Germline V gene sequence: CDR1 SQVTM, CDR2 ANQGSEA. The CDR3 consists of 15 residues. For the CDR3, the DNA is TGCAGCGTTGAGGTTAGCGGGATTTTCACCGGGGAGCTGTTTTTT. Its protein is CSVEVSGIFTGELFF.

The chain uses TRBV6-5 and TRBJ2-7, with 10 bases aligning to TRBD2. The CDR3 length is 14 residues. The germline CDR1 and CDR2 sequences are MNHEY and SVGAGI. Trimming took 6 bases from V and 4 from J; bases not matched to a gene: 6. DNA for the CDR3: TGTGCCAGCAGGCCTGGGACTAGCGAGTACGAGCAGTACTTC. Its protein is CASRPGTSEYEQYF.